Following are 27 T cell receptor beta chains from one sample sequenced in a study of CD8+ T cells in alopecia areata. It was cDNA, reverse transcribed from extracted RNA, that served as the sequencing template. TCRdb's copy holds only in-frame clones and misses some; the assay was immunoSEQ multiplex PCR. The profile covers over 100,000 clones, none occurring a single time. Sequencing used lesional skin. The receptors here all came from a C3H/HeJ mouse with alopecia areata. The mouse line has the MHC haplotype H2-k.

About this clone itself: Gene names denote mouse genes. The sequenced fragment ends 4 residues before the CDR3 boundary, so the rest is inferred from the germline J gene. V is TRBV13-3 and J is TRBJ2-2, with D tentatively TRBD1 (6 bases). In germline, CDR1 is NNHDY, CDR2 SYVADS. Trimming stripped 6 bases from V and 0 bases from J, with 9 bases between. This CDR3 is 14 amino acids long. The sequenced part of the CDR3 DNA is TGTGCCAGCACCGGACAGTCAAACACCGGG. It is translated as CASTGQSNTG. The CDR3 in its entirety is CASTGQSNTGQLYF. The entire variable domain, with the rest obtained from reference TRBV13-3 and TRBJ2-2, is as follows: EAAVTQSPRSKVAVTGGKVTLSCHQTNNHDYMYWYRQDTGHGLRLIHYSYVADSTEKGDIPDGYKASRPSQENFSLILELASLSQTAVYFCASTGQSNTGQLYFGEGSKLTVL.

With regard to this clone: Genes here carry mouse names. The read stops 4 residues short of the end of the CDR3; the missing end is completed from the germline J gene. The chain employs TRBV17 and TRBJ2-3, with TRBD2 as a possible D gene (7 bases). Germline loops: CDR1 MNHDT, CDR2 YYDKIL. The CDR3 runs 15 residues. V was pared by 2 bases and J by 2 bases, with 11 bases between. The sequenced part of the CDR3 DNA is TGTGCTAGCAGTAGATTGGGGGGCGTTGCAGAA. It is translated as CASSRLGGVAE. The full CDR3 reads CASSRLGGVAETLYF. Full variable domain (missing parts from reference TRBV17 and TRBJ2-3): DTTVKQNPRYKLARVGKPVNLICSQTMNHDTMYWYQKKPNQAPKLLLFYYDKILNREADTFEKFQSSRPNNSFCSLYIGSAGLEYSAMYLCASSRLGGVAETLYFGSGTRLTVL.

Many counts were recorded for this clone. The listed genes are named as in mouse. Sequencing ends 4 residues short of the CDR3 end; the germline J gene provides the rest. This chain uses TRBV13-3 with TRBJ2-2; 8 positions match TRBD1. Trimming removed 3 bases from V and 3 bases from J; junction bases left unmatched: 4. This CDR3 is built from 15 residues. CDR1 and CDR2 from the germline V gene are NNHDY and SYVADS. CDR3 DNA (partial): TGTGCCAGCAGTGGACAGGGGAGGGACACCGGG. Translating gives CASSGQGRDTG. The full CDR3 is CASSGQGRDTGQLYF. Full variable domain (remainder filled in from reference TRBV13-3 and TRBJ2-2): EAAVTQSPRSKVAVTGGKVTLSCHQTNNHDYMYWYRQDTGHGLRLIHYSYVADSTEKGDIPDGYKASRPSQENFSLILELASLSQTAVYFCASSGQGRDTGQLYFGEGSKLTVL.

As for this clone: Gene names and germline refer to mouse. The read falls 4 residues short of the CDR3 end, and the missing part is taken from the germline J gene. The J gene is TRBJ1-1, the V gene TRBV13-1; D call uncertain. This CDR3 comprises 11 residues. CDR1 and CDR2 from the germline V gene are NSHNY and SYGAGN. The DNA read from the CDR3 is TGTGCCAGCAGTTCACAAACA. Protein product: CASSSQT. The whole CDR3 reads CASSSQTEVFF.

This clone was found a few times. The genes and germline here are from mouse. The CDR3 goes on 4 residues after the read ends, and that part is filled in from the germline J gene. V usage is TRBV13-1 and J usage is TRBJ1-4; 8 bases map to TRBD1. V shed 2 bases and J 2 bases; nucleotides not matched to a gene: 2. The CDR3 spans 15 residues. CDR1 and CDR2 (germline): NSHNY, SYGAGN. CDR3 protein: CASSERTGSNERLFF. The CDR3 DNA, read in part, is TGTGCCAGCAGTGAGCGGACAGGGTCCAACGAA.

This clone was detected a few times. TCRdb's protein and the DNA translation differ at residue 12; the protein here comes from the DNA. The listed genes are named as in mouse. CDR3 in amino acids: CASSVRQGGNSPLYF. Incomplete CDR3 DNA: TGTGCCAGCAGTGTCCGACAGGGAGGGAATTCGCCC. This chain links TRBV13-1 with TRBJ1-6; 7 bases are a match to TRBD1. The read gets to within 3 residues of the CDR3 end, and the germline J gene fills in the rest. TRBJ1-6 is an open reading frame whose function is uncertain. V lost 3 bases, J lost 7 bases, and 7 bases stayed unmatched. The CDR3 has 15 amino acids. CDR1 and CDR2 from the germline V gene are NSHNY and SYGAGN.

This clone has just a few counts. Gene names follow the mouse nomenclature. The CDR3 extends 4 residues past the end of the read, so its final part is completed from the germline J gene. The chain recombines TRBV19 with TRBJ1-1; 10 bases are a match to TRBD1. With 4 bases clipped from V and 1 base from J, the junction kept 4 bases outside the gene matches. The CDR3 sequence is 15 residues long. Per germline, CDR1 FNHDT and CDR2 SITEND (reference sequence). CDR3 sequence: CASSGTGALNTEVFF. Incomplete CDR3 DNA: TGTGCCAGCAGTGGGACAGGGGCCCTAAACACA.

Points on this clone: Genes here carry mouse names. Read coverage stops 4 residues before the CDR3 terminus; the germline J gene supplies the remainder. V is TRBV5 and J is TRBJ1-1; D call uncertain. The V gene's germline CDR1 is LGHNA and CDR2 YNLKQL (reference sequence). V was pared by 4 bases and J by 3 bases, with 12 bases between. This CDR3 has 14 amino acids. Here the CDR3 reads CASSPRTDYTEVFF. The CDR3 bases that were read are TGTGCCAGCAGCCCCCGGACGGACTACACA.

Of note for this clone: Mouse gene names apply. The read comes to an end 4 residues before the CDR3 does, leaving the germline J gene to fill in the end. This chain connects TRBV13-3 to TRBJ1-1; TRBD1 might be the D (6 bases). V was pared by 7 bases and J by 1 base, with 11 bases between. The CDR3 totals 13 residues. CDR1 and CDR2 from the germline V gene are NNHDY and SYVADS. The CDR3 is CASGGRRNTEVFF. CDR3 DNA (partial): TGTGCCAGCGGGGGGCGGAGAAACACA.

This clone was detected many times. The genes are named according to mouse. The read ends 4 residues before the CDR3 terminus; that terminus is restored from the germline J gene. V is TRBV13-3 and J is TRBJ2-1; 8 bases agree with TRBD1. This CDR3 region has 15 residues. Trimming cost V 1 base and J 3 bases; bases outside gene matches: 3. The V gene's germline CDR1 is NNHDY and CDR2 SYVADS. CDR3 sequence reads: CASSDHRGVYAEQFF. CDR3 DNA (partial): TGTGCCAGCAGTGATCACAGGGGGGTCTATGCT.

A remark on this clone: The germline and genes are mouse ones. Read data end 4 residues before the CDR3 end; the end is taken from the germline J gene. This sequence joins TRBV5 and TRBJ1-1, with D unclear. The CDR3 has 15 amino acids. V dropped 0 bases and J dropped 1 base, with 9 bases sitting between them. Germline assignment: CDR1 LGHNA and CDR2 YNLKQL (reference sequence). The CDR3 reads CASSQDTAGNTEVFF. The CDR3 bases that were read are TGTGCCAGCAGCCAAGATACGGCAGGGAACACA.

This clone was seen a few times. Gene names follow the mouse nomenclature. Here the CDR3 reads CASSINTNTEVFF. Partial CDR3 DNA: TGTGCCAGCAGTATTAACACCAACACA. The chain employs TRBV19 and TRBJ1-1; D is unresolved. The observed sequence ends 4 residues before the CDR3 terminus, with the missing tail filled in from the germline J gene. The CDR3 consists of 13 residues. Germline V gene data show CDR1 as FNHDT and CDR2 as SITEND (reference sequence). Trimming stripped 2 bases from V and 2 bases from J, with 7 bases between.

This clone was counted a few times. Any gene name here is a mouse gene name. Read data end 4 residues before the CDR3 end; the end is taken from the germline J gene. The J gene is TRBJ2-2, the V gene TRBV5; TRBD1 matches at 9 bases. This CDR3 has 16 residues. Looked up from germline, CDR1 is LGHNA and CDR2 is YNLKQL (reference sequence). V trimming: 1 base; J trimming: 0 bases; junction bases outside the gene matches: 0. CDR3 DNA (partial): TGTGCCAGCAGCCAAGGGACAGGGGCAAACACCGGG. Its translation: CASSQGTGANTG. The whole CDR3 protein reads CASSQGTGANTGQLYF.

Of note for this clone: Genes and germline are mouse. Read sequence stops 4 residues before the CDR3 end, and the germline J gene provides the missing end. The rearrangement joins TRBV13-2 to TRBJ2-5, with 9 positions matching TRBD2. Germline V CDR1 and CDR2: NNHNN, SYGAGS (reference sequence). The CDR3 spans 13 residues. Partial CDR3 DNA: TGTGCCAGCGGTGGGGACTGGGTCGAC. Translated: CASGGDWVD. The CDR3 as a whole reads CASGGDWVDTQYF.

Comments on this clone: Mouse gene names apply. The read halts 4 residues ahead of the CDR3 end, with the missing end drawn from the germline J gene. The V and J genes are TRBV13-1 and TRBJ2-4; TRBD1 agrees at 8 bases. The germline CDR1 and CDR2 sequences are NSHNY and SYGAGN. CDR3 length equals 17 residues. With 2 bases clipped from V and 3 bases from J, the junction kept 11 bases outside the gene matches. CDR3: CASSERGTGGGQNTLYF. Partial CDR3 DNA: TGTGCCAGCAGTGAGAGGGGGACAGGTGGAGGGCAAAAC.

Comments on this clone: These gene names are mouse names. The read finishes 4 residues shy of the CDR3 end, and the germline J gene is used to complete it. The V and J genes are TRBV13-3 and TRBJ2-7; 7 bases are shared with TRBD1. V dropped 0 bases and J dropped 0; count of bases not matched to a gene: 6. CDR1 NNHDY and CDR2 SYVADS come from the germline V gene. The CDR3 has 16 residues. This CDR3 reads CASSDEERDSSYEQYF. The CDR3 bases that were read are TGTGCCAGCAGTGATGAAGAAAGGGACAGCTCCTAT.

This clone showed up just a few times. The gene names here belong to mouse. The sequenced fragment ends 4 residues before the CDR3 boundary, so the rest is inferred from the germline J gene. This chain links TRBV13-3 with TRBJ2-4; the match to TRBD2 covers 10 bases. CDR1 is NNHDY and CDR2 is SYVADS in the germline V gene. The CDR3 spans 18 residues. The ends lost 0 bases at V and 1 base at J; junction bases unmatched: 8. The CDR3 bases that were read are TGTGCCAGCAGTGATGGCCGCTGGGGGGGCGCCGGTCAAAAC. It translates to CASSDGRWGGAGQN. The entire CDR3 sequence reads CASSDGRWGGAGQNTLYF.

This clone was detected only a few times. Germline and genes: mouse. The observed sequence ends 4 residues before the CDR3 terminus, with the missing tail filled in from the germline J gene. The chain joins TRBV13-3 to TRBJ2-3; TRBD1 aligns across 8 bases. Germline CDR1 reads NNHDY; CDR2 reads SYVADS. The CDR3 is made up of 13 amino acids. CDR3 bases read: TGTGCCAGCAGGTCGACAGGGGAAGAA. Amino acids: CASRSTGEE. The CDR3, in full, reads CASRSTGEETLYF.

Only a few counts were recorded for this clone. Gene and germline names: mouse. With the read ending 4 residues before the CDR3 end, the germline J gene is used to fill in that end. This chain connects TRBV1 to TRBJ1-4; 10 positions agree with TRBD1. This CDR3 contains 15 residues. The J segment lost 6 bases and the V segment lost 5 bases, leaving 6 bases of the junction unmatched. In germline, CDR1 is NSQYPW, CDR2 LRSPGD (reference sequence). CDR3 sequence reads: CTCSTRQGADERLFF. The CDR3 bases that were read are TGCACCTGCAGTACCCGACAGGGGGCTGACGAA.

As concerns this clone: Gene and germline names: mouse. Sequencing ends 4 residues short of the CDR3 end; the germline J gene provides the rest. This chain connects TRBV13-3 to TRBJ1-4; 8 positions match TRBD1. The germline gives CDR1 NNHDY, CDR2 SYVADS. V lost 1 base, J lost 0 bases, and 2 bases stayed unmatched. CDR3 length equals 16 residues. The CDR3 loop reads CASSDQGAVSNERLFF. The CDR3 DNA, read in part, is TGTGCCAGCAGTGATCAGGGGGCGGTTTCCAACGAA.

This clone was found a few times. Gene names follow the mouse nomenclature. The read ends 4 residues shy of where the CDR3 ends; the end is completed using the germline J gene. This chain joins TRBV5 and TRBJ2-1, with 8 bases that match TRBD2. CDR1 and CDR2 from the germline V gene are LGHNA and YNLKQL (reference sequence). The CDR3 covers 17 residues. Trimming at V came to 2 bases and at J to 1 base, leaving 7 bases not matched to a gene. The CDR3 reads CASSQPGGAWNYAEQFF. CDR3 DNA (partial): TGTGCCAGCAGCCAACCCGGGGGGGCCTGGAACTATGCT.

A note on this clone: TCRdb's protein and the DNA translation differ at residue 12; the protein here comes from the DNA. Germline and genes: mouse. The CDR3 goes on 3 residues after the read ends, and that part is filled in from the germline J gene. The chain is built from TRBV19 and TRBJ1-6, with D possibly being TRBD1 (5 bases). TRBJ1-6 is an ORF, and what it does is uncertain. Per the germline V gene, CDR1 is FNHDT and CDR2 is SITEND (reference sequence). Between the trimmed V and J ends, which lost 5 bases and 0 bases, there was a span of 9 bases. The CDR3 is made up of 15 amino acids. The CDR3 bases that were read are TGTGCCAGCAGGAGACAGAATTCCTATAATTCGCCC. It encodes CASRRQNSYNSP. The full-length CDR3 reads as CASRRQNSYNSPLYF.

Concerning this clone: The listed genes are named as in mouse. Read sequence stops 4 residues before the CDR3 end, and the germline J gene provides the missing end. The chain recombines TRBV19 with TRBJ2-7, with D unclear. In germline, CDR1 is FNHDT, CDR2 SITEND (reference sequence). V lost 5 bases, J lost 0 bases, and 9 bases lay in between. CDR3 length: 13 residues. The CDR3 bases that were read are TGTGCCAGCAGATCCGTCAGCTCCTAT. This gives the protein CASRSVSSY. Given in full, the CDR3 is CASRSVSSYEQYF.

To note about this clone: Mouse germline and gene names are used. The CDR3 end lies 4 residues beyond the end of the read and is filled in from the germline J gene. The chain uses TRBV19 and TRBJ1-4; perhaps TRBD1 as D (5 bases). Looked up from germline, CDR1 is FNHDT and CDR2 is SITEND (reference sequence). The V end lost 1 base, the J end lost 4 bases, and 8 bases lay between the germline ends. CDR3 length: 14 residues. CDR3 loop: CASSIKDNNERLFF. CDR3 DNA (partial): TGTGCCAGCAGTATAAAGGACAACAACGAA.

Many counts were recorded for this clone. Here the gene names and germline are mouse. Partial CDR3 DNA: TGTGCCAGCATCGGGACAACACACACCGGG. Protein product: CASIGTTHTG. Given in full, the CDR3 is CASIGTTHTGQLYF. V usage is TRBV13-3 and J usage is TRBJ2-2, with D perhaps TRBD1 (6 bases). Coverage ceases 4 residues before the CDR3 finishes, and the germline J gene fills in the end. Trimming removed 6 bases from V and 3 bases from J, with 12 bases in between. Germline CDR1 reads NNHDY; CDR2 reads SYVADS. This CDR3 has 14 amino acids.

This clone appeared a few times. Gene names and germline refer to mouse. CDR3 bases read: TGCACCTGCAGTGCAGATAGTTGGGGGGCAAACACCGGG. It encodes CTCSADSWGANTG. The CDR3 reads in full as CTCSADSWGANTGQLYF. This chain connects TRBV1 to TRBJ2-2, with 7 bases aligning to TRBD2. The read falls 4 residues short of the CDR3 end, and the missing part is taken from the germline J gene. Germline-derived CDR1 and CDR2 are NSQYPW and LRSPGD (reference sequence). This CDR3 contains 17 residues. V gave up 0 bases and J gave up 0 bases; unmatched junction bases: 4.

This clone was counted a few times. The gene names here belong to mouse. The sequenced fragment ends 4 residues before the CDR3 boundary, so the rest is inferred from the germline J gene. This chain links TRBV19 with TRBJ2-5, with D perhaps matching TRBD2 (6 bases). The ends were cut back, 3 bases at V and 2 bases at J, with 10 bases in the middle. CDR1 is FNHDT, CDR2 SITEND, per germline (reference sequence). This CDR3 is built from 14 residues. Here the CDR3 reads CASSTTGSQDTQYF. The sequenced part of the CDR3 DNA is TGTGCCAGCAGTACAACTGGGTCCCAAGAC. Using reference TRBV19 and TRBJ2-5 for the parts outside the CDR3, the full variable domain is GGIITQTPKFLIGQEGQKLTLKCQQNFNHDTMYWYRQDSGKGLRLIYYSITENDLQKGDLSEGYDASREKKSSFSLTVTSAQKNEMAVFLCASSTTGSQDTQYFGPGTRLLVL.